Reported below is one TCR beta chain. Its antigen has not been determined. As the CDR3 is not closed by the conserved phenylalanine or tryptophan, this likely results from a read error. The limits of the CDR3 on the DNA are not certain, so only TCRdb's listed CDR3 is given. This sample was included in a study of blood T cells in healthy people across ages (dated by TCRdb to between 2014 and 2017). In terms of the full investigation: In model experiments, template switching captured roughly one uniquely barcoded TCR beta cDNA molecule for every two T cells. The study analyzed two additional independent replicas of 1 million unique cDNA reads from the same blood draw for two donors, one aged 18 to 30 and one aged 80 or older. To avoid experimental bias, donors of different ages were spread randomly across the sequencing lanes. Using deep sequencing normalized with unique cDNA molecular identifiers, the study measured how TCR beta repertoire diversity changes with age. Four age groups were formed from the donors: young (average 16 years), middle-aged (just under 40), aged (roughly 58) and long-lived (roughly 81). General findings and caveats noted by the study authors: Estimates of total diversity based on one million sequenced T cells were considered lower bounds and underestimates. A strong correlation was found between observed TCR beta diversity and the percentage of naive T cells measured by flow cytometry. Donor CMV infection status was unknown, potentially confounding age-related changes in expanded clonotypes. The long-lived group showed more naive CD4+ T cells, fewer expanded clones and increased TCR diversity than the aged group, suggesting age selection. Observed TCR beta diversity per million T cells fell roughly linearly with age, and a significant reduction was already apparent by age around 44. Conclusive comparison of naive and antigen-experienced compartments was prevented by the profiling of bulk unsorted PBMCs.

The CDR3 has 17 residues if both end residues are counted. In the germline V gene, CDR1 corresponds to MNHNS and CDR2 to SASEGT. The 35 to 40 donors, aged roughly 6 to 90 years, were systemically healthy Caucasian individuals from Russia. Approximately 10 milliliters of peripheral blood were collected from each donor into EDTA-treated Vacutainer tubes. Ficoll-Paque density-gradient centrifugation was used to isolate PBMCs, with at least 7 million per sample. Trizol reagent was used to extract total RNA from PBMCs, with at least 5.5 micrograms per sample. For every donor, an aliquot of PBMCs went through flow cytometry to measure the percentages of naive CD45RAhigh/CD27high T cells. Receptor libraries were prepared by 5' RACE. The instrument given in TCRdb is Illumina HiSeq 2500. A second PCR of roughly 7 to 11 cycles was run with a J-beta primer mix and a sample-barcoded 5' primer. A unique molecular identifier was introduced onto each TCR beta cDNA molecule by a template-switch 5' adaptor carrying 12 random nucleotides. Each sample yielded at least 3 million CDR3-containing paired-end reads. The Mint cDNA synthesis kit, primed by a TRBC-specific oligonucleotide, was used to synthesize first-strand cDNA from all RNA. Following uracil-DNA glycosylase treatment, all cDNA underwent a first 18-cycle PCR with the universal primers M1SS and BC2_uni_R. The authors' analysis ran thus. Normalization of each sample was performed by random selection of 1 million high-quality reads, each carrying a distinct molecular identifier. Reads sharing molecular identifiers were discarded rather than binned into consensus sequences. MiTCR, set to a Q25 quality threshold and the strictest error-elimination algorithm, was used for CDR3 identification, clonotype clustering and error correction. Lower-bound total TCR beta diversity was estimated with a nonparametric unseen species model using Euler transformation. The public sequencing data were trimmed at Q25 with fastp and processed into clonotypes with MiXCR by TCRdb, which kept only in-frame beta chains. CDR3 protein duplicates are merged, each entry listing the most common genes and DNA. V and J calls and clone size were set by TCRdb, not the authors. The sample contains some 1.5 million distinct CDR3 sequences, 35% to 45% of them found a single time. The top ten clonotypes cover about 4% of the sample.

The chain is made from TRBV6-1 and TRBJ2-1. Specimen: blood. The receptor's source is a young woman in good health. This receptor has the CDR3 CASSEPARFMGGYTFGS.